The 30 T cell receptor beta chains reported below all come from one sample, sequenced in a study of OX40 agonist ivuxolimab in advanced cancers. Measured with immunoSEQ multiplex PCR; TCRdb has only the in-frame clones, and not every one. The data hold fewer than 85,000 clones, with around nine tenths observed a single time. This specimen was CD4+ or CD8+ T cells sorted from blood, taken in a trial of the OX40 agonist ivuxolimab. Receptors originate from an adult with an advanced solid tumor such as melanoma, head and neck, liver or kidney cancer.

This clone was counted a few times. The J gene is TRBJ1-1, the V gene TRBV29-1, with no clear D. From germline, CDR1 is SQVTM and CDR2 ANQGSEA. The CDR3 extends over 11 amino acids. The V end lost 5 bases, the J end lost 0 bases, and 4 bases lay between the germline ends. The CDR3 reads CSVRMNTEAFF. The CDR3 DNA is TGCAGCGTTCGTATGAACACTGAAGCTTTCTTT.

This clone was seen only once. The chain links TRBV5-1 to TRBJ2-5; D may be TRBD1 or TRBD2 (6 bases each). The CDR3 is 16 residues long. The germline V gene has CDR1 SGHRS and CDR2 YFSETQ. V was cut by 2 bases and J by 3 bases, with 17 bases left in between. CDR3 nucleotide sequence: TGCGCCAGCAGCTTCGGGGGCTCAGCACAAAAAGAGACCCAGTACTTC. Its protein is CASSFGGSAQKETQYF.

This chain links TRBV29-1 with TRBJ2-7; D not certain. V shed 6 bases and J shed 4 bases, with 16 bases lying between them. Germline-derived CDR1 and CDR2 are SQVTM and ANQGSEA. CDR3 length equals 13 residues. CDR3 in DNA: TGCAGCGTCGGAGAGAGGACCCCTTACGAGCAGTACTTC. Its translation: CSVGERTPYEQYF.

This clone was seen a single time. The chain is built from TRBV11-3 and TRBJ2-7, with D possibly being TRBD1 (5 bases). V was pared by 5 bases and J by 4 bases, with 15 bases between. The germline V gene has CDR1 SGHNT and CDR2 YENEEA. The CDR3 runs 14 residues. The CDR3 nucleotides read TGTGCCAGCAGCCCCGGTTCCAGGGAATACGAGCAGTACTTC. It encodes CASSPGSREYEQYF. The variable domain in full, completed from reference TRBV11-3 and TRBJ2-7, reads EAGVVQSPRYKIIEKKQPVAFWCNPISGHNTLYWYLQNLGQGPELLIRYENEEAVDDSQLPKDRFSAERLKGVDSTLKIQPAELGDSAVYLCASSPGSREYEQYFGPGTRLTVT.

The V and J genes are TRBV7-7 and TRBJ1-3; no clear D. CDR3 length: 14 amino acids. Trimming took off 6 bases at V and 0 bases at J, with 9 bases between the two ends. Germline loops: CDR1 SSHAT, CDR2 FNYEAQ (reference sequence). The CDR3 nucleotides are TGTGCCAGCAGTGCTGCCGGCTCTGGAAACACCATATATTTT. Amino acids: CASSAAGSGNTIYF. Combining the CDR3 with reference TRBV7-7 and TRBJ1-3 gives the whole variable domain GAGVSQSPRYKVTKRGQDVTLRCDPISSHATLYWYQQALGQGPEFLTYFNYEAQPDKSGLPSDRFSAERPEGSISTLTIQRTEQRDSAMYRCASSAAGSGNTIYFGEGSWLTVV.

The chain combines TRBV7-2 with TRBJ2-7; 8 bases match TRBD2. The CDR3 has 14 amino acids. Germline loops: CDR1 SGHTA, CDR2 FQGNSA. J gave up 2 bases and V 3 bases, and 3 bases lay outside the gene matches. The CDR3, as DNA: TGTGCCAGCAGCTTCGCAGCGGGAGCCTACGAGCAGTACTTC. It specifies CASSFAAGAYEQYF.

This clone was observed once. The V gene is TRBV27, the J gene TRBJ1-1; possible D gene TRBD1, 5 bases. Germline V lookup: CDR1 MNHEY, CDR2 SMNVEV (reference sequence). CDR3 length: 12 amino acids. The V gene lost 6 bases and the J gene lost 4 bases, with 9 bases spanning the gap. The CDR3 region is CASRGVGTEAFF. CDR3 nucleotides: TGTGCCAGCAGAGGGGTCGGCACTGAAGCTTTCTTT.

The chain carries TRBV5-1 and TRBJ2-7, with 11 bases identical to TRBD2. CDR3 length: 14 residues. Germline V CDR1 and CDR2: SGHRS, YFSETQ. V trimming: 1 base; J trimming: 3 bases; junction bases outside the gene matches: 0. CDR3 in amino acids: CASSLTSGSYEQYF. The CDR3, as DNA: TGCGCCAGCAGCTTGACTAGCGGGAGCTACGAGCAGTACTTC.

CDR3 bases: TGTGCCAGTAGGCCTAGCGGGAGGAGTAACACCGGGGAGCTGTTTTTT. This translates into CASRPSGRSNTGELFF. The chain recombines TRBV19 with TRBJ2-2; 11 bases agree with TRBD2. Per germline, CDR1 LNHDA and CDR2 SQIVND (reference sequence). V shed 6 bases, J shed 2 bases, and the junction held 5 bases outside the gene matches. The CDR3 has 16 amino acids.

The chain recombines TRBV6-6 with TRBJ1-4; 9 nucleotides line up with TRBD1. The V and J ends lost 2 bases and 5 bases, in that order; junction bases with no gene match: 3. The V gene's germline CDR1 is MNHNY and CDR2 SVGAGI (reference sequence). The CDR3 consists of 15 residues. CDR3 in amino acids: CASSYPGQGNEKLFF. The CDR3 coding sequence is TGTGCCAGCAGTTACCCCGGACAGGGGAATGAAAAACTGTTTTTT.

The rearrangement uses TRBV7-9 and TRBJ1-1; D is undetermined. This CDR3 has 14 residues. The germline V gene has CDR1 SEHNR and CDR2 FQNEAQ (reference sequence). With 3 bases removed from V and 3 bases from J, the gap between germline ends came to 11 bases. Here the CDR3 DNA reads TGTGCCAGCAGCTTGAGAAGTGGGGACACTGAAGCTTTCTTT. This translates into CASSLRSGDTEAFF.

The chain recombines TRBV5-1 with TRBJ2-5; 8 bases align to TRBD2. The CDR3 totals 14 residues. After removal of 7 bases from V and 2 bases from J, the junction contained 7 bases not matched to a gene. CDR1 is SGHRS, CDR2 YFSETQ, per germline. CDR3 residues: CASGIAGTQETQYF. The CDR3 coding sequence is TGCGCCAGCGGTATAGCGGGGACGCAAGAGACCCAGTACTTC.

The V gene is TRBV6-6, the J gene TRBJ1-6; D is perhaps TRBD1 (5 bases). V was pared by 8 bases and J by 5 bases, with 10 bases between. Germline V CDR1 and CDR2: MNHNY, SVGAGI (reference sequence). CDR3 size: 13 residues. CDR3 region: CASGPGNNSPLHF. In DNA form, the CDR3 reads TGTGCCAGCGGACCAGGGAATAATTCACCCCTCCACTTT.

The rearrangement links TRBV19 to TRBJ1-2; 9 nucleotides align to TRBD1. CDR3 length: 13 amino acids. The junction had 6 bases not matched to a gene; V was cut back by 6 bases and J by 7 bases. Germline CDR1 LNHDA, CDR2 SQIVND (reference sequence). The CDR3 bases are TGTGCCAGTAGACCGGGACAGGGCCCTGGCTACACCTTC. Protein sequence: CASRPGQGPGYTF. Combining the CDR3 with reference TRBV19 and TRBJ1-2 gives the whole variable domain DGGITQSPKYLFRKEGQNVTLSCEQNLNHDAMYWYRQDPGQGLRLIYYSQIVNDFQKGDIAEGYSVSREKKESFPLTVTSAQKNPTAFYLCASRPGQGPGYTFGSGTRLTVV.

This chain uses TRBV28 with TRBJ2-3, with D perhaps TRBD1 (5 bases). V was pared by 7 bases and J by 4 bases, with 12 bases between. CDR1 is MDHEN and CDR2 is SYDVKM in the germline V gene. This CDR3 has 13 residues. For the CDR3, the DNA is TGTGCCAGCAACCTACAAGGGGCAGATACGCAGTATTTT. It encodes CASNLQGADTQYF. Full variable domain (rest looked up from reference TRBV28 and TRBJ2-3): DVKVTQSSRYLVKRTGEKVFLECVQDMDHENMFWYRQDPGLGLRLIYFSYDVKMKEKGDIPEGYSVSREKKERFSLILESASTNQTSMYLCASNLQGADTQYFGPGTRLTVL.

The chain combines TRBV30 with TRBJ1-2, with D tentatively TRBD1 (5 bases). V was clipped by 3 bases and J by 6 bases, with 20 bases between them. There are 15 residues in the CDR3. The germline gives CDR1 GTSNPN, CDR2 SVGIG (reference sequence). The DNA for the CDR3 is TGTGCCTGGAGATCCGGGAGGGGAGGTATTGATGGCTACACCTTC. Translated, it gives CAWRSGRGGIDGYTF. Complete variable domain (other parts from reference TRBV30 and TRBJ1-2): SQTIHQWPATLVQPVGSPLSLECTVEGTSNPNLYWYRQAAGRGLQLLFYSVGIGQISSEVPQNLSASRPQDRQFILSSKKLLLSDSGFYLCAWRSGRGGIDGYTFGSGTRLTVV.

The chain links TRBV19 to TRBJ2-2; D possibly corresponds to TRBD1 (5 bases). Germline CDR1 and CDR2: LNHDA and SQIVND (reference sequence). V gave up 4 bases and J gave up 5 bases, with 8 bases separating them. The CDR3 contains 13 residues. This chain's CDR3 is CASSKTETGELFF. The CDR3 DNA reads as TGTGCCAGTAGTAAGACAGAAACCGGGGAGCTGTTTTTT.

The rearrangement links TRBV19 to TRBJ1-5; no firm D call. V lost 5 bases and J 6 bases, leaving 11 bases between the germline ends. CDR3 size: 13 residues. Per germline, CDR1 LNHDA and CDR2 SQIVND (reference sequence). The CDR3 spells CASSEGLGQPQHF. For the CDR3, the DNA is TGTGCCAGTAGTGAAGGGCTGGGTCAGCCCCAGCATTTT.

The chain is built from TRBV11-2 and TRBJ2-2; the D gene could be TRBD1 or TRBD2 (5 bases each). This CDR3 has 16 residues. Trimming left V 5 bases short and J 4 bases short, with 17 bases between. Germline assignment: CDR1 SGHAT and CDR2 FQNNGV. The CDR3 spells CASSPSSWGSTGELFF. The DNA of the CDR3 is TGTGCCAGCAGCCCATCCTCTTGGGGGAGCACCGGGGAGCTGTTTTTT.

V is TRBV13 and J is TRBJ2-3; the D call may be TRBD1 or TRBD2 (5 bases each). V was cut by 4 bases and J by 0 bases, with 8 bases left in between. The CDR3 has 14 amino acids. The germline V gene encodes CDR1 PRHDT and CDR2 FYEKMQ (reference sequence). CDR3 in amino acids: CASSWGTSTDTQYF. The CDR3 DNA follows: TGTGCCAGCAGCTGGGGGACGAGCACAGATACGCAGTATTTT.

The chain employs TRBV29-1 and TRBJ1-1, with 8 bases matching TRBD1. Germline assignment: CDR1 SQVTM and CDR2 ANQGSEA. V was pared by 7 bases and J by 5 bases, with 9 bases of the junction left unmatched. This CDR3 has 13 amino acids. CDR3 sequence (DNA): TGCAGCGGACGGGGACAGGCGAGAACTGAAGCTTTCTTT. The encoded protein is CSGRGQARTEAFF.

The rearrangement links TRBV28 to TRBJ2-7; 8 nucleotides agree with TRBD2. The CDR3 runs 15 residues. Germline CDR1 reads MDHEN; CDR2 reads SYDVKM. Trimming cost V 1 base and J 3 bases; bases outside gene matches: 5. CDR3 sequence reads: CASSLSSGWYYEQYF. In nucleotides, the CDR3 is TGTGCCAGCAGTTTATCTAGCGGGTGGTACTACGAGCAGTACTTC.

This chain links TRBV7-9 with TRBJ2-1, with D hard to call. Trimming shortened V by 1 base and J by 8 bases, and 18 bases separated the two germline ends. The CDR3 runs to 16 residues. CDR1 is SEHNR, CDR2 FQNEAQ, per germline (reference sequence). The CDR3 loop is CASSLVGWVESDEQFF. Written as DNA, the CDR3 is TGTGCCAGCAGCTTAGTGGGGTGGGTAGAATCGGATGAGCAGTTCTTC.

This chain joins TRBV29-1 and TRBJ2-5, with D perhaps matching TRBD1 (5 bases). This CDR3 has 14 amino acids. V was cut by 6 bases and J by 1 base, with 15 bases left in between. CDR1 and CDR2 (germline): SQVTM, ANQGSEA. This CDR3 reads CSVDGQGAQETQYF. CDR3 DNA sequence: TGCAGCGTCGACGGACAAGGGGCCCAAGAGACCCAGTACTTC.

This clone was counted once. The chain employs TRBV28 and TRBJ1-5; no firm D call. V gave up 2 bases and J gave up 10 bases, with 18 bases separating them. CDR1 is MDHEN and CDR2 is SYDVKM in the germline V gene. This CDR3 is 15 amino acids long. The CDR3 DNA follows: TGTGCCAGCAGTTTAACCGGGCAGGTGCAAGAACCCCAGCATTTT. As protein: CASSLTGQVQEPQHF. Complete variable domain (other parts from reference TRBV28 and TRBJ1-5): DVKVTQSSRYLVKRTGEKVFLECVQDMDHENMFWYRQDPGLGLRLIYFSYDVKMKEKGDIPEGYSVSREKKERFSLILESASTNQTSMYLCASSLTGQVQEPQHFGDGTRLSIL.

The chain joins TRBV30 to TRBJ1-5; no reliable D call. Trimming took 4 bases from V and 3 from J, leaving 19 bases between them. In germline, CDR1 is GTSNPN, CDR2 SVGIG (reference sequence). The CDR3 runs 16 residues. The DNA for the CDR3 is TGTGCCTGGATCGGACTGACCGTCCGACTCAATCAGCCCCAGCATTTT. Its translation is CAWIGLTVRLNQPQHF.

V gene TRBV7-2 combines with J gene TRBJ1-4; possibly TRBD1 for D (5 bases). The V gene's germline CDR1 is SGHTA and CDR2 FQGNSA. The ends were cut back, 5 bases at V and 4 bases at J, with 14 bases in the middle. The CDR3 is made up of 15 amino acids. CDR3 DNA sequence: TGTGCCAGCAGCCTCATGGGGGGTGTTAATGAAAAACTGTTTTTT. It yields the protein CASSLMGGVNEKLFF.

This clone was detected a few times. The rearrangement joins TRBV19 to TRBJ1-2, with TRBD1 matching 7 bases. This CDR3 comprises 13 residues. Germline V gene lookup returns CDR1 LNHDA and CDR2 SQIVND (reference sequence). The junction had 4 bases not matched to a gene; V was cut back by 9 bases and J by 0 bases. The DNA of the CDR3 is TGTGCCAGCGGACAGGCCCCTAACTATGGCTACACCTTC. Residues: CASGQAPNYGYTF.

J is TRBJ2-5 and V is TRBV2; a possible D gene is TRBD1 (5 bases). Germline V gene sequence: CDR1 SNHLY, CDR2 FYNNEI. The V and J ends lost 5 bases and 7 bases respectively, with 11 bases between them. This CDR3 comprises 12 residues. The CDR3, as DNA: TGTGCCAGCAGTTCCCTAGGGGCGACCCAGTACTTC. Translated: CASSSLGATQYF. Using reference TRBV2 and TRBJ2-5 for the parts outside the CDR3, the full variable domain is EPEVTQTPSHQVTQMGQEVILRCVPISNHLYFYWYRQILGQKVEFLVSFYNNEISEKSEIFDDQFSVERPDGSNFTLKIRSTKLEDSAMYFCASSSLGATQYFGPGTRLLVL.

This chain joins TRBV9 and TRBJ2-1, with 13 positions matching TRBD2. Germline loops: CDR1 SGDLS, CDR2 YYNGEE. V shed 7 bases, J shed 7 bases, and the junction held 17 bases outside the gene matches. There are 18 residues in the CDR3. The CDR3 DNA is TGTGCCAGCCACGTAGGTGGGAGGACTAGCGGGAGTAGGAATGAGCAGTTCTTC. Translation gives CASHVGGRTSGSRNEQFF.